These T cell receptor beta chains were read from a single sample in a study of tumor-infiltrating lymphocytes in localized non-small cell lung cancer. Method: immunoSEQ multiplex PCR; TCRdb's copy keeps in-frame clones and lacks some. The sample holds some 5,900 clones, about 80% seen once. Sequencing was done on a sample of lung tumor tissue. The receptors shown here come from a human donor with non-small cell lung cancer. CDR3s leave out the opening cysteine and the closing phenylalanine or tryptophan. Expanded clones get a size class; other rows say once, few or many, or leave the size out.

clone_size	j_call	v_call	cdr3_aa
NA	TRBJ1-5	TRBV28	ASSLFQAGNQPQH
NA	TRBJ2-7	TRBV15	ATSRGLDYEQY
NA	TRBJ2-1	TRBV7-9	ASSLGLAGYNEQF
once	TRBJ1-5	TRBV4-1	ASSQLSTGGGSNQPQH
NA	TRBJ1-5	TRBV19	ASRPGGVQPQH
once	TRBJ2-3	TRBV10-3	AISEPDPDTQY
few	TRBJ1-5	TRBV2	ASSELRGNSNQPQH
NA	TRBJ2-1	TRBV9	ASSVGSGSSLGSYNEQF
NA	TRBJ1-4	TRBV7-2	ASSLSGTPNEKLF
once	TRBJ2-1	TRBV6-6	ASSSLPATYNEQF
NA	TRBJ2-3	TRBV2	ASLVAGGIGDTQY
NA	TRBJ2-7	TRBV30	AWSVRGRAYEQY
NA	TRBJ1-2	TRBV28	ASSQRHWGGGRGLT
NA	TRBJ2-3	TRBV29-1	SVGMSQGDTQY
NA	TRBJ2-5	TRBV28	ASRTDNEETQY
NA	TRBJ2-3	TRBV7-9	ASSLLGGGDKTDTQY
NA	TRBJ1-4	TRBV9	ASSVGGGRVNEKLF
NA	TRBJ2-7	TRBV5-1	ASSLAGDSRYEQY
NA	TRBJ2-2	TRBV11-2	ASSRIGGVNTGELF
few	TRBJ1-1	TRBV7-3	ASSSTPDTEAF
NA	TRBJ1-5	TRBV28	ASSLWGGSNQPQH
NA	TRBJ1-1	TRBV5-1	ASSLPDLGTEAF
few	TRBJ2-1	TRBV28	ATSGLAGGDEQF
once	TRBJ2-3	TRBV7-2	ASRSSGVTDTQY
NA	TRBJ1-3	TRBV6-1	ASSEFGAGYGNTIY
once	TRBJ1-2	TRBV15	ATTSGRGGNYGYT